This T cell receptor (beta chain) stems from a study of blood T cells in healthy people across ages. Study-level results: With donor CMV status unknown, expanded clonotype changes were possibly confounded.

This clonotype was counted only a few times. The antigen is unknown. Trimming took 5 bases from V and 14 from J, leaving 22 bases between them. The CDR3 is 15 amino acids. CDR1 is SGHTA and CDR2 is FQGNSA in the germline V gene. A second PCR of roughly 7 to 11 cycles used a sample-barcoded 5' primer and a J-beta primer mix. From the 5' RACE reads, TCRdb called clonotypes with MiXCR, one entry per CDR3 protein. Found here are more than 650,000 distinct CDR3 sequences, around half of them singletons; the top ten hold approximately 40%. The sequence was collected from a man at least 80 years old in good health. V and J are TRBV7-2 and TRBJ1-6; D not resolved. Material for sequencing was blood. The CDR3 is CASSLSGSPITTLHF. CDR3 nucleotides: TGTGCCAGCAGCCTTAGTGGGAGTCCGATTACCACCCTCCACTTT. The variable domain in full, with the rest retrieved from reference TRBV7-2 and TRBJ1-6, is GAGVSQSPSNKVTEKGKDVELRCDPISGHTALYWYRQSLGQGLEFLIYFQGNSAPDKSGLPSDRFSAERTGGSVSTLTIQRTQQEDSAVYLCASSLSGSPITTLHFGNGTRLTVT.